This T cell receptor beta chain stems from a study of tumor-infiltrating lymphocytes in primary liver carcinoma. Study-level information: Participating patients were men and women between 30 and 69 years old.

Production of TCR beta cDNA used roughly 0.55 ug total RNA together with a constant-region primer. Three-round nested multiplex PCR performed with slightly modified ARM-PCR produced the TCR beta libraries. The first two PCR rounds used TRBV1-TRBV30 forward primers with a C-beta reverse primer, about 10 cycles each. Each CDR3 protein gets one entry after TCRdb re-called the multiplex PCR reads with MiXCR. The top ten hold over 15% of the sample, which has 150,000 to 200,000 distinct CDR3 sequences, 85% seen once. Joint extraction of RNA and DNA used roughly 20-32 mg of bulk tissue that was unsorted. Patients in the cohort were treatment-naive and living with chronic HBV infection. The study's findings and limits: Tumor-adjacent and tumor-blood pairs shared a smaller degree of overlap than tumor region pairs. Merely some 8-24% of top clones spanned all five tumor regions.

The CDR3 runs 14 residues. Germline CDR1 reads MNHNY; CDR2 reads SVGAGI (reference sequence). V was pared by 5 bases and J by 13 bases, with 13 bases of the junction left unmatched. With respect to this clonotype: What it binds is not known.

Sequencing used tumor tissue from primary liver carcinoma. The TCR sequence derives from a man between 40 and 49 years old with primary liver carcinoma and hepatitis B virus infection. V gene TRBV6-6 combines with J gene TRBJ1-1, with 10 bases aligning to TRBD1. The CDR3 region is CASSGTGVRTAVFF. In nucleotides, the CDR3 is TGTGCCAGCAGTGGGACAGGGGTAAGAACTGCAGTTTTCTTT.